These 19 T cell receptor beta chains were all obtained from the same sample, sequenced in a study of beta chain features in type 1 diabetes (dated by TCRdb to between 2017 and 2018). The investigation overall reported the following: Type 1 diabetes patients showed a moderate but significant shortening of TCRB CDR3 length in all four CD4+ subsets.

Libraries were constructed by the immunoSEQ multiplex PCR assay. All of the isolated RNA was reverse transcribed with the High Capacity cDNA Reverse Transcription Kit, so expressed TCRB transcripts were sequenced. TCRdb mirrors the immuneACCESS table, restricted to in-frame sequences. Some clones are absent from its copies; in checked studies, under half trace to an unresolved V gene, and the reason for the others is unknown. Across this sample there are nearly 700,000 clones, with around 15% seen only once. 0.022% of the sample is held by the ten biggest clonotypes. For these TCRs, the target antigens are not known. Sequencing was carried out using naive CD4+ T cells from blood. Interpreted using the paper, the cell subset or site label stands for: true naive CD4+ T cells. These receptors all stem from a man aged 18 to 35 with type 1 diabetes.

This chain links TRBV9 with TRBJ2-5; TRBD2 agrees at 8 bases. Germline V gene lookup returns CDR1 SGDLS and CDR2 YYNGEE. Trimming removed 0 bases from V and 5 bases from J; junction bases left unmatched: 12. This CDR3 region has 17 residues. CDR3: CASSVAVGLAGTETQYF. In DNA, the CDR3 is TGTGCCAGCAGCGTAGCGGTTGGACTAGCAGGGACGGAGACCCAGTACTTC.

Written as DNA, the CDR3 is TGTGCCTGGAGTGTACGTGGGACACTGGGCTACACCTTC. As protein: CAWSVRGTLGYTF. The rearrangement links TRBV30 to TRBJ1-2; TRBD1 is a possible D gene (6 bases). The CDR3 extends over 13 amino acids. Germline V gives CDR1 GTSNPN, CDR2 SVGIG (reference sequence). Trimming left V 0 bases short and J 8 bases short, with 13 bases between.

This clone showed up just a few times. The CDR3 loop reads CASSIAGTWSYNEQFF. The CDR3 DNA sequence: TGCGCCAGCAGCATAGCCGGGACATGGTCCTACAATGAGCAGTTCTTC. This chain uses TRBV4-1 with TRBJ2-1; tentatively, D is TRBD1 (6 bases). CDR1 is MGHRA and CDR2 is YSYEKL in the germline V gene. CDR3 length: 16 amino acids. With 5 bases removed from V and 1 base from J, the gap between germline ends came to 15 bases.

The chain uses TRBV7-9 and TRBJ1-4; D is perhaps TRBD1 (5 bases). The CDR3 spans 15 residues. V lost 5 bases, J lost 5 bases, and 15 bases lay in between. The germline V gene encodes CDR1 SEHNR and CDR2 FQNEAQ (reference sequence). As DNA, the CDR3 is TGTGCCAGCAGCCCCCGGGGGGATGTGAATGAAAAACTGTTTTTT. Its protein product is CASSPRGDVNEKLFF.

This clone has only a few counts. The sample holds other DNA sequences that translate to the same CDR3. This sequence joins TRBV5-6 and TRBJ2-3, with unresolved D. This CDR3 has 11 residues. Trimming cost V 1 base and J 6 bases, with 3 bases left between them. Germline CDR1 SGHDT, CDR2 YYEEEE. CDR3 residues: CASSLTDTQYF. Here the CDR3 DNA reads TGTGCCAGCAGCTTGACTGATACGCAGTATTTT. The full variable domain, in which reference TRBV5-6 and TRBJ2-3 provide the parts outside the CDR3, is DAGVTQSPTHLIKTRGQQVTLRCSPKSGHDTVSWYQQALGQGPQFIFQYYEEEERQRGNFPDRFSGHQFPNYSSELNVNALLLGDSALYLCASSLTDTQYFGPGTRLTVL.

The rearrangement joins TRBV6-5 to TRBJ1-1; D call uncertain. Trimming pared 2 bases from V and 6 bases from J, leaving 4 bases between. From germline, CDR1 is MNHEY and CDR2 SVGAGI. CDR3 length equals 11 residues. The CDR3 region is CASSYGSEAFF. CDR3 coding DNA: TGTGCCAGCAGTTACGGGTCTGAAGCTTTCTTT.

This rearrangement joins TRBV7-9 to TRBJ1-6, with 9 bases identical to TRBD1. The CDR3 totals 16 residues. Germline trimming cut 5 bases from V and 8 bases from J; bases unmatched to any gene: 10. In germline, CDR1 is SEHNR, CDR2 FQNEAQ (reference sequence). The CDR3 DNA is TGTGCCAGCAGCACTACGGACAGGGGATGGGATTCACCCCTCCACTTT. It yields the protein CASSTTDRGWDSPLHF.

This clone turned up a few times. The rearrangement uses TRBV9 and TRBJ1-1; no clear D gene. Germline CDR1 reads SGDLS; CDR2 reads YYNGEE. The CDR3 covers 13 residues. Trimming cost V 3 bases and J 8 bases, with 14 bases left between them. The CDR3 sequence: CASSDLDGREAFF. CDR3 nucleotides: TGTGCCAGCAGCGACTTAGACGGACGGGAAGCTTTCTTT.

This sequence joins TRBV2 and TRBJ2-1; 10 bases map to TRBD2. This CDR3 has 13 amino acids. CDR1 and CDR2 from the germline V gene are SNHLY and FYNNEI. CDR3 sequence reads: CAFKELAGNEQFF. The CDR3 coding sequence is TGTGCGTTTAAAGAACTAGCGGGAAATGAGCAGTTCTTC.

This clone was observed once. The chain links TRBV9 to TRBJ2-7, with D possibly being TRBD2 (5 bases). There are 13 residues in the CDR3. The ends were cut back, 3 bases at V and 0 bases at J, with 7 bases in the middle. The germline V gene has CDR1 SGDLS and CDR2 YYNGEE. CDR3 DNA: TGTGCCAGCAGCGCGGGGAACTCCTACGAGCAGTACTTC. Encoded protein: CASSAGNSYEQYF.

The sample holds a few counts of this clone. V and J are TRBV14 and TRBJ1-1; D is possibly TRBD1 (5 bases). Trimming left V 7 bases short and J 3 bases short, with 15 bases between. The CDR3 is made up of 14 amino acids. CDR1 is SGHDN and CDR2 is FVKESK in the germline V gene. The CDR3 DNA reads TGTGCCAGCACCTTGGGAGGGGCGGACACTGAAGCTTTCTTT. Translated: CASTLGGADTEAFF.

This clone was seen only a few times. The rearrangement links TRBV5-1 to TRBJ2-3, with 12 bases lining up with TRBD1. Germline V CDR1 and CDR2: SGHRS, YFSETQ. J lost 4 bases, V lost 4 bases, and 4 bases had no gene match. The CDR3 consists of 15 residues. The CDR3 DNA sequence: TGCGCCAGCAGCCAGGGACAGGGGGCCGCAGATACGCAGTATTTT. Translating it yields CASSQGQGAADTQYF.

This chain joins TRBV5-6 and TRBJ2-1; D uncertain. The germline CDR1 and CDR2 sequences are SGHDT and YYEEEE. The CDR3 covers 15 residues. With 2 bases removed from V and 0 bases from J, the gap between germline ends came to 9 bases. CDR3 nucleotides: TGTGCCAGCAGCTTTGAAGTGAGCTCCTACAATGAGCAGTTCTTC. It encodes CASSFEVSSYNEQFF.

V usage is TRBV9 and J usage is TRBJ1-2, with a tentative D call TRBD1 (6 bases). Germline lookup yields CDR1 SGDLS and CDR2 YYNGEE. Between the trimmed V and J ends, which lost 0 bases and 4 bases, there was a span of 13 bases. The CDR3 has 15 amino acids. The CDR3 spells CASSVAEGGTYGYTF. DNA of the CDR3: TGTGCCAGCAGCGTAGCCGAAGGGGGGACCTATGGCTACACCTTC. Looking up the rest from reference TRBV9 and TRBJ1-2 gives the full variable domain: DSGVTQTPKHLITATGQRVTLRCSPRSGDLSVYWYQQSLDQGLQFLIQYYNGEERAKGNILERFSAQQFPDLHSELNLSSLELGDSALYFCASSVAEGGTYGYTFGSGTRLTVV.

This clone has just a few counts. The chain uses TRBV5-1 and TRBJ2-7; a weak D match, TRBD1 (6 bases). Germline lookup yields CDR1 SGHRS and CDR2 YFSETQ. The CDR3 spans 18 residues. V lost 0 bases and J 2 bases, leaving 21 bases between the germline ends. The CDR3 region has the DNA TGCGCCAGCAGCTTGGTAGGGTTTACAGGGCAAATTCCCTACGAGCAGTACTTC. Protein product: CASSLVGFTGQIPYEQYF.

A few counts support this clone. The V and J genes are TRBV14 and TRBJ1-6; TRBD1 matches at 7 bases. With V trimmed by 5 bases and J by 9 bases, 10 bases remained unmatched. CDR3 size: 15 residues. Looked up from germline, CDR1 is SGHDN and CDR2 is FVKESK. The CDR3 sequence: CASSTIRQGSSPLHF. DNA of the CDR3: TGTGCCAGCAGCACGATTCGACAGGGTAGTTCACCCCTCCACTTT.

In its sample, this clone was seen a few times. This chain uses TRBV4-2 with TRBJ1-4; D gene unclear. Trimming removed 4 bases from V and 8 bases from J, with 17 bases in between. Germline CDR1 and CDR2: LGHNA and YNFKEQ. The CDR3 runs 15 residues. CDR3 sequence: CASSPPPGLGEKLFF. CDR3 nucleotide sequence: TGTGCCAGCAGCCCCCCACCCGGGTTAGGGGAAAAACTGTTTTTT.

In DNA, the CDR3 is TGTGCCAGCAGCTTAAGCTCCGCTAACTATGGCTACACCTTC. Its protein product is CASSLSSANYGYTF. The V gene is TRBV7-9, the J gene TRBJ1-2; D uncertain. V was trimmed by 2 bases and J by 0 bases, leaving 7 bases between them. The CDR3 consists of 14 residues. Germline values: CDR1 SEHNR, CDR2 FQNEAQ (reference sequence).

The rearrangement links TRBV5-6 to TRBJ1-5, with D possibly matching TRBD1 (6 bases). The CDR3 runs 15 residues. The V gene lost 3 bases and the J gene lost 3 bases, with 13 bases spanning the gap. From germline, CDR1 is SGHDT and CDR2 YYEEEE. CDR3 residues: CASSSTGDYNQPQHF. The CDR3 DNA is TGTGCCAGCAGCTCGACAGGAGATTACAATCAGCCCCAGCATTTT.